The clone carrying this T cell receptor beta chain was seen a single time. The antigen is undetermined. This CDR3 contains 13 residues. Germline lookup yields CDR1 SGHTA and CDR2 FQGTGA. V lost 4 bases and J lost 3, with 9 bases in between. The sample originates from a study of T cell responses to AZD1222 COVID-19 vaccine. Study findings and constraints: All repertoire sampling was performed exclusively after the peak T cell response.

TCRdb's copy holds only in-frame clones and misses some; the assay was immunoSEQ multiplex PCR. The table includes about 110,000 clones, 89% detected once. This specimen was peripheral blood, taken on day 0 of AZD1222 vaccination. J is TRBJ2-5 and V is TRBV7-3, with no clear D. The clonotype originates from an adult in good health. For the CDR3, the DNA is TGTGCCAGCAGCTCAAAAAGCGAAGAGACCCAGTACTTC. This gives the protein CASSSKSEETQYF.